These 20 T cell receptor beta chains originate from one sample sequenced in a study of T cell responses to AZD1222 COVID-19 vaccine (dated by TCRdb to the early 2020s). Taken with the paper, the label for time point translates to: about 28 days (+/-7) after the second vaccine dose. Library preparation used the immunoSEQ multiplex PCR assay. What TCRdb holds here is the immuneACCESS table cut down to in-frame rearrangements. Part of the clones is not present; checked against another copy, under half of the missing clones reflect an unresolved V gene, and the others are unexplained. For this sample there are tens of thousands of clones; approximately 91% appear just once. The top ten hold under 5.5% of the sample. The source material was peripheral blood, sampled 28 days after the second AZD1222 dose. Every receptor here comes from an adult who received the AZD1222 COVID-19 vaccine.

This chain connects TRBV19 to TRBJ2-1, with D perhaps matching TRBD1 (6 bases). Deletions cut 5 bases from V and 8 bases from J, with 13 bases between. The CDR3 extends over 13 amino acids. Germline V CDR1 and CDR2: LNHDA, SQIVND (reference sequence). DNA for the CDR3: TGTGCCAGTAGTTCCCAAGGGGGTGATGAGCAGTTCTTC. Translated, it gives CASSSQGGDEQFF. The complete variable domain, with remaining parts taken from reference TRBV19 and TRBJ2-1, reads DGGITQSPKYLFRKEGQNVTLSCEQNLNHDAMYWYRQDPGQGLRLIYYSQIVNDFQKGDIAEGYSVSREKKESFPLTVTSAQKNPTAFYLCASSSQGGDEQFFGPGTRLTVL.

The V and J genes are TRBV28 and TRBJ1-1; D is perhaps TRBD1 (5 bases). Trimming shortened V by 7 bases and J by 10 bases, and 16 bases separated the two germline ends. This CDR3 has 12 residues. Germline assignment: CDR1 MDHEN and CDR2 SYDVKM. CDR3 residues: CASNQNGAGAFF. Written as DNA, the CDR3 is TGTGCCAGCAACCAAAACGGGGCGGGAGCTTTCTTT.

This clone was picked up a small number of times. This sequence joins TRBV5-1 and TRBJ1-1; D remains unclear. V was trimmed by 4 bases and J by 1 base, leaving 8 bases between them. In germline, CDR1 is SGHRS, CDR2 YFSETQ. This CDR3 is built from 13 residues. The CDR3 loop reads CASSPASNTEAFF. The CDR3 DNA reads as TGCGCCAGCAGCCCCGCGTCGAACACTGAAGCTTTCTTT. Drawing the rest from reference TRBV5-1 and TRBJ1-1, the complete variable domain is KAGVTQTPRYLIKTRGQQVTLSCSPISGHRSVSWYQQTPGQGLQFLFEYFSETQRNKGNFPGRFSGRQFSNSRSEMNVSTLELGDSALYLCASSPASNTEAFFGQGTRLTVV.

This clone has a single count. The V gene is TRBV11-3, the J gene TRBJ1-6; TRBD1 matches at 10 bases. J gave up 7 bases and V 5 bases, and 5 bases lay outside the gene matches. From germline, CDR1 is SGHNT and CDR2 YENEEA. The CDR3 spans 15 residues. CDR3 region: CASSRGQGENSPLHF. The CDR3 DNA reads as TGTGCCAGCAGCCGTGGACAGGGGGAAAATTCACCCCTCCACTTT.

The chain joins TRBV10-3 to TRBJ2-7; 10 bases are shared with TRBD1. The germline gives CDR1 ENHRY, CDR2 SYGVKD. The ends lost 2 bases at V and 5 bases at J; junction bases unmatched: 6. This CDR3 spans 15 amino acids. The CDR3 DNA is TGTGCCATCAGTGAGGTTTCGGACAGGGGGAACGAGCAGTACTTC. Residues: CAISEVSDRGNEQYF.

J is TRBJ1-2 and V is TRBV7-9; D ambiguous. Trimming pared 3 bases from V and 3 bases from J, leaving 8 bases between. The CDR3 spans 13 residues. Germline lookup yields CDR1 SEHNR and CDR2 FQNEAQ (reference sequence). The CDR3 reads CASSFPGYYGYTF. In DNA, the CDR3 is TGTGCCAGCAGCTTCCCAGGCTACTATGGCTACACCTTC.

The rearrangement links TRBV6-5 to TRBJ1-4, with 8 bases that match TRBD1. Germline-derived CDR1 and CDR2 are MNHEY and SVGAGI. The CDR3 runs 13 residues. Unmatched junction bases numbered 5, after V lost 0 bases and J lost 14 bases. In DNA form, the CDR3 reads TGTGCCAGCAGTTACTCGGGGGACAGGCGGCTGTTTTTT. This sequence encodes CASSYSGDRRLFF.

The V call is TRBV19, the J call TRBJ1-1; a weak D match, TRBD1 (5 bases). CDR1 and CDR2 (germline): LNHDA, SQIVND (reference sequence). The CDR3 totals 12 residues. V lost 11 bases and J 1 base, leaving 11 bases between the germline ends. This CDR3 reads CASGAGNTEAFF. As DNA, the CDR3 is TGTGCCTCCGGGGCAGGGAACACTGAAGCTTTCTTT.

The J gene is TRBJ1-3, the V gene TRBV20-1, with D tentatively TRBD1 (6 bases). Trimming took off 3 bases at V and 2 bases at J, with 8 bases between the two ends. CDR1 DFQATT and CDR2 SNEGSKA come from the germline V gene (reference sequence). This CDR3 comprises 13 residues. CDR3 in amino acids: CSASNRAGNTIYF. As DNA, the CDR3 is TGCAGTGCTAGTAACAGGGCTGGAAACACCATATATTTT.

This clone appeared once. This chain connects TRBV7-7 to TRBJ2-2, with TRBD1 matching over 8 bases. The germline V gene has CDR1 SSHAT and CDR2 FNYEAQ (reference sequence). After removal of 4 bases from V and 1 base from J, the junction contained 2 bases not matched to a gene. This CDR3 spans 15 amino acids. Written as DNA, the CDR3 is TGTGCCAGCAGCTGGGGGACAGGGAACACCGGGGAGCTGTTTTTT. Protein: CASSWGTGNTGELFF. Combining the CDR3 with reference TRBV7-7 and TRBJ2-2 gives the whole variable domain GAGVSQSPRYKVTKRGQDVTLRCDPISSHATLYWYQQALGQGPEFLTYFNYEAQPDKSGLPSDRFSAERPEGSISTLTIQRTEQRDSAMYRCASSWGTGNTGELFFGEGSRLTVL.

This chain uses TRBV5-4 with TRBJ1-2; D unclear. The CDR3 contains 14 residues. Germline V gives CDR1 SGHNT, CDR2 YYREEE (reference sequence). Between the trimmed V and J ends, which lost 0 bases and 3 bases, there was a span of 9 bases. CDR3 residues: CASSLASDYYGYTF. The CDR3 region has the DNA TGTGCCAGCAGCTTGGCCTCCGATTACTATGGCTACACCTTC.

The CDR3 region is CASSAQTGLHLLNGYTF. CDR3 sequence (DNA): TGTGCCAGCAGCGCCCAGACAGGGCTTCACCTTCTAAATGGCTACACCTTC. The J gene is TRBJ1-2, the V gene TRBV7-9, with 7 bases identical to TRBD1. The CDR3 extends over 17 amino acids. CDR1 and CDR2 (germline): SEHNR, FQNEAQ (reference sequence). J gave up 6 bases and V 5 bases, and 18 bases lay outside the gene matches. Full variable domain (missing parts from reference TRBV7-9 and TRBJ1-2): DTGVSQNPRHKITKRGQNVTFRCDPISEHNRLYWYRQTLGQGPEFLTYFQNEAQLEKSRLLSDRFSAERPKGSFSTLEIQRTEQGDSAMYLCASSAQTGLHLLNGYTFGSGTRLTVV.

The CDR3 sequence is CASSQDWTSGGKRGEQFF. DNA for the CDR3: TGCGCCAGCAGCCAAGATTGGACTAGCGGGGGGAAGAGAGGTGAGCAGTTCTTC. The chain has TRBV4-1 and TRBJ2-1, with TRBD2 matching over 14 bases. The CDR3 consists of 18 residues. In germline, CDR1 is MGHRA, CDR2 YSYEKL. Trimming at V came to 0 bases and at J to 9 bases, leaving 10 bases not matched to a gene.

The chain uses TRBV19 and TRBJ1-2, with D unclear. V lost 7 bases and J 4 bases, leaving 13 bases between the germline ends. This CDR3 has 13 residues. Germline CDR1 LNHDA, CDR2 SQIVND (reference sequence). CDR3 amino acids: CASTPPGGYGYTF. The CDR3 DNA is TGTGCCAGTACCCCTCCGGGCGGCTATGGCTACACCTTC.

The sample holds one count of this clone. The genes are TRBV28 and TRBJ2-5, with 7 bases aligning to TRBD1. This CDR3 contains 15 residues. The V gene's germline CDR1 is MDHEN and CDR2 SYDVKM. The J segment lost 2 bases and the V segment lost 4 bases, leaving 7 bases of the junction unmatched. The CDR3 here is CASSSPGTAQETQYF. CDR3 nucleotide sequence: TGTGCCAGCAGTTCCCCCGGGACAGCACAAGAGACCCAGTACTTC.

This rearrangement joins TRBV6-5 to TRBJ1-1; D unclear. Germline lookup yields CDR1 MNHEY and CDR2 SVGAGI. The V and J ends lost 0 bases and 5 bases respectively, with 7 bases between them. This CDR3 has 13 residues. CDR3 in amino acids: CASSYSRWTEAFF. The CDR3 DNA follows: TGTGCCAGCAGTTACTCGAGGTGGACTGAAGCTTTCTTT.

The chain carries TRBV4-1 and TRBJ2-7; 11 nucleotides agree with TRBD2. The CDR3 totals 14 residues. Germline V lookup: CDR1 MGHRA, CDR2 YSYEKL. V shed 1 base and J 5 bases; nucleotides not matched to a gene: 1. Here the CDR3 reads CASSQVLAGDEQYF. The CDR3 region has the DNA TGCGCCAGCAGCCAAGTACTAGCGGGGGACGAGCAGTACTTC.

CDR3 loop: CASSLGDSYEQYF. CDR3 nucleotides: TGTGCCAGCAGCTTAGGGGACAGCTACGAGCAGTACTTC. The rearrangement uses TRBV7-8 and TRBJ2-7, with 7 bases aligning to TRBD1. The CDR3 consists of 13 residues. V lost 1 base, J lost 3 bases, and 0 bases stayed unmatched. The germline CDR1 and CDR2 sequences are SGHVS and FQNEAQ.

The J gene is TRBJ1-5, the V gene TRBV5-1; 8 bases fit TRBD1. The CDR3 totals 15 residues. Germline V CDR1 and CDR2: SGHRS, YFSETQ. Germline trimming cut 2 bases from V and 3 bases from J; bases unmatched to any gene: 4. CDR3: CASSFGTGVNQPQHF. CDR3 DNA: TGCGCCAGCAGCTTCGGGACAGGCGTCAATCAGCCCCAGCATTTT. The variable domain in full, completed from reference TRBV5-1 and TRBJ1-5, reads KAGVTQTPRYLIKTRGQQVTLSCSPISGHRSVSWYQQTPGQGLQFLFEYFSETQRNKGNFPGRFSGRQFSNSRSEMNVSTLELGDSALYLCASSFGTGVNQPQHFGDGTRLSIL.

V and J are TRBV18 and TRBJ1-1; tentative D call: TRBD1 (6 bases). Deletions cut 2 bases from V and 4 bases from J, with 11 bases between. Germline-derived CDR1 and CDR2 are KGHSH and LQKENI. CDR3 length: 14 amino acids. The DNA of the CDR3 is TGTGCCAGCTCACCATCAGCAGGGGTCACTGAAGCTTTCTTT. The encoded protein is CASSPSAGVTEAFF.